This T cell receptor beta chain was found in a study of regulatory T cells in long-lasting Graves disease. Study information: Those with persistent Graves' disease had received antithyroid drugs for over 5 years with positive TSH receptor antibodies.

General study results and limits: Whereas 900 to 1,000 public clonotypes were shared by new patients, persistent patients shared more, at a few thousand. Lower TCR diversity characterized persistent Graves' patients relative to newly diagnosed patients.

Turning to this clonotype: Antigen: not known.

The authors built TCR beta libraries using iRepertoire HTBI primers and Arm-PCR of CDR3 regions. MiXCR, applied by TCRdb to the multiplex PCR reads, yields one record per CDR3 protein. The table shows 300,000 to 500,000 distinct CDR3 sequences, with about a fifth occurring only once. Specified time point: persistent/refractory GD, antithyroid drugs over 5 years with positive TRAb. The TCR library was made from RNA extracted from PBMCs. This sequence originates from a female donor with Graves disease. Sequenced material: peripheral blood mononuclear cells (PBMCs), taken when the disease was refractory, from a patient treated with antithyroid drugs.

The CDR3 loop is CASSESSTDTQYF. DNA of the CDR3: TGTGCCAGCAGTGAATCGAGCACAGATACGCAGTATTTT. The chain links TRBV27 to TRBJ2-3; no definite D call. The V end was cut by 5 bases, the J end by 0 bases, with 6 bases between. The CDR3 contains 13 residues. Germline V gene data show CDR1 as MNHEY and CDR2 as SMNVEV (reference sequence).